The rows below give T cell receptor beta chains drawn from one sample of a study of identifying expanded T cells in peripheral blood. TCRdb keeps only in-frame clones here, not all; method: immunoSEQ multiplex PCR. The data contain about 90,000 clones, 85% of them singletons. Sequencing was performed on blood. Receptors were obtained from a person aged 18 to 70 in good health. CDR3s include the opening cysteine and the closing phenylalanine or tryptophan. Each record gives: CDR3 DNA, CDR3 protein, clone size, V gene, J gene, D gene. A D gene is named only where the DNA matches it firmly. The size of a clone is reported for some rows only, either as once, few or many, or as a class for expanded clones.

cdr3_nt: TGTGCCAGCAGCCCCGAGACAGGGCTTGTACCTGATGAAAAACTGTTTTTT
cdr3_aa: CASSPETGLVPDEKLFF
clone_size: -
v_call: TRBV7-6
j_call: TRBJ1-4
d_call: TRBD1

cdr3_nt: TGTGCCAGCAGTTACTCGTTCGGGGGGTCCTACGAGCAGTACTTC
cdr3_aa: CASSYSFGGSYEQYF
clone_size: -
v_call: TRBV6-5
j_call: TRBJ2-7
d_call: TRBD2

cdr3_nt: TGTGCCAGCAGTTATGACGGACTCCTCGGGCAGTACTTC
cdr3_aa: CASSYDGLLGQYF
clone_size: -
v_call: TRBV6-5
j_call: TRBJ2-7
d_call: -

cdr3_nt: TGTGCCAGCAGTTTGAAGGGCCAGCACGAGCAGTACTTC
cdr3_aa: CASSLKGQHEQYF
clone_size: -
v_call: TRBV27
j_call: TRBJ2-7
d_call: -

cdr3_nt: TGTGCCAGCAGCTCCCTAAGGCACCACTATGGCTACACCTTC
cdr3_aa: CASSSLRHHYGYTF
clone_size: -
v_call: TRBV11-2
j_call: TRBJ1-2
d_call: -

cdr3_nt: TGTGCCAGCAGCTTGGGAGGGGCGAAGCGCAATCAGCCCCAGCATTTT
cdr3_aa: CASSLGGAKRNQPQHF
clone_size: -
v_call: TRBV5-5
j_call: TRBJ1-5
d_call: -

cdr3_nt: TGTGCCAGCAGCCCAGGGGAGACCCAGTACTTC
cdr3_aa: CASSPGETQYF
clone_size: -
v_call: TRBV5-4
j_call: TRBJ2-5
d_call: -

cdr3_nt: TGTGCCAGGGAGGGTCGAGGCGATACGCAGTATTTT
cdr3_aa: CAREGRGDTQYF
clone_size: -
v_call: TRBV2
j_call: TRBJ2-3
d_call: -

cdr3_nt: TGTGCCAGTAGGGGGACAGGAGAGAGCGGCTACACCTTC
cdr3_aa: CASRGTGESGYTF
clone_size: -
v_call: TRBV19
j_call: TRBJ1-2
d_call: TRBD1

cdr3_nt: TGTGCCAGCAGCTCTACCGGGACAGTCAATTCACCCCTCCACTTT
cdr3_aa: CASSSTGTVNSPLHF
clone_size: -
v_call: TRBV11-2
j_call: TRBJ1-6
d_call: TRBD1

cdr3_nt: TGTGCCAGCAGCGTAGATCAGGGGAATCAGCCCCAGCATTTT
cdr3_aa: CASSVDQGNQPQHF
clone_size: -
v_call: TRBV9
j_call: TRBJ1-5
d_call: -

cdr3_nt: TGTGCCAGTAGGGTGAGCCACTTCTCCGCAACTAATGAAAAACTGTTTTTT
cdr3_aa: CASRVSHFSATNEKLFF
clone_size: -
v_call: TRBV19
j_call: TRBJ1-4
d_call: -

cdr3_nt: TGTGCCAGCAGCCAAGGGGCATATCCGAGAGGTCCCGAGACCCAGTACTTC
cdr3_aa: CASSQGAYPRGPETQYF
clone_size: once
v_call: TRBV11-2
j_call: TRBJ2-5
d_call: -

cdr3_nt: TGTGCCAGTAGTCCCCTGGACCGAGCTGGACCGGAAGCTTTCTTT
cdr3_aa: CASSPLDRAGPEAFF
clone_size: many
v_call: TRBV19
j_call: TRBJ1-1
d_call: -

cdr3_nt: TGTGCCAGCAGTAAGGACAGGGGTTCCTACAATGAGCAGTTCTTC
cdr3_aa: CASSKDRGSYNEQFF
clone_size: once
v_call: TRBV6-5
j_call: TRBJ2-1
d_call: TRBD1

cdr3_nt: TGCGCCAGCAGCCAAGCCCCGACAGCCGGGGTGGGTGAGCAGTTCTTC
cdr3_aa: CASSQAPTAGVGEQFF
clone_size: -
v_call: TRBV4-1
j_call: TRBJ2-1
d_call: -

cdr3_nt: TGTGCCAGCAGCTCCATCCCACTGTACAATGAGCAGTTCTTC
cdr3_aa: CASSSIPLYNEQFF
clone_size: -
v_call: TRBV7-2
j_call: TRBJ2-1
d_call: -

cdr3_nt: TGTGCCAGCAGCCCACGAGGGGCCCCCTACGAGCAGTACTTC
cdr3_aa: CASSPRGAPYEQYF
clone_size: -
v_call: TRBV7-9
j_call: TRBJ2-7
d_call: -

cdr3_nt: TGCGCCAGCAGCGGGATACCGAACACTGAAGCTTTCTTT
cdr3_aa: CASSGIPNTEAFF
clone_size: -
v_call: TRBV5-1
j_call: TRBJ1-1
d_call: -

cdr3_nt: TGTGCCAGCAGCTCCTTACCCGAACAGCTCAACTATAATTCACCCCTCCACTTT
cdr3_aa: CASSSLPEQLNYNSPLHF
clone_size: -
v_call: TRBV5-6
j_call: TRBJ1-6
d_call: -

cdr3_nt: TGTGCCATCAGTTTCGACAGGGAAGGTGAAGCTTTCTTT
cdr3_aa: CAISFDREGEAFF
clone_size: -
v_call: TRBV10-3
j_call: TRBJ1-1
d_call: TRBD1

cdr3_nt: TGTGCCAGCAGCCTCCGCGAGGTCGGGGAGCTGTTTTTT
cdr3_aa: CASSLREVGELFF
clone_size: -
v_call: TRBV7-9
j_call: TRBJ2-2
d_call: -

cdr3_nt: TGTGCCATCAGTGAGTCTGAAGGGACAGGGTCCAATGAGCAGTTCTTC
cdr3_aa: CAISESEGTGSNEQFF
clone_size: -
v_call: TRBV6-1
j_call: TRBJ2-1
d_call: TRBD1

cdr3_nt: TGTGCCAGCAGCACAGGACTTCAGCCCCAGCATTTT
cdr3_aa: CASSTGLQPQHF
clone_size: -
v_call: TRBV27
j_call: TRBJ1-5
d_call: -

cdr3_nt: TGTGCCAGCAGCGTTCCCCCGGCCAGACCAGCTTTC
cdr3_aa: CASSVPPARPAF
clone_size: once
v_call: TRBV9
j_call: TRBJ2-7
d_call: -

cdr3_nt: TGCAGCGTTGGTGAGGGGGTCAATCAGCCCCAGCATTTT
cdr3_aa: CSVGEGVNQPQHF
clone_size: -
v_call: TRBV29-1
j_call: TRBJ1-5
d_call: -

cdr3_nt: TGTGCCAGCAAATGGGGGGATGTTGTCACAGATACGCAGTATTTT
cdr3_aa: CASKWGDVVTDTQYF
clone_size: -
v_call: TRBV7-9
j_call: TRBJ2-3
d_call: -

cdr3_nt: TGTGCCAGCAGGGACCCGACAGGGACTGAAGCTTTCTTT
cdr3_aa: CASRDPTGTEAFF
clone_size: -
v_call: TRBV2
j_call: TRBJ1-1
d_call: TRBD1

cdr3_nt: TGTGCCAGCAGCTTATCCGGGACAGGGGATGGCTACACCTTC
cdr3_aa: CASSLSGTGDGYTF
clone_size: once
v_call: TRBV7-9
j_call: TRBJ1-2
d_call: TRBD1

cdr3_nt: TGTGCCAGCTCACCACTTCAGGGGGTTACTGAAGCTTTCTTT
cdr3_aa: CASSPLQGVTEAFF
clone_size: -
v_call: TRBV18
j_call: TRBJ1-1
d_call: TRBD1

cdr3_nt: TGTGCCAGCAGCCCATTTAGAGACGCTGAAGCTTTCTTT
cdr3_aa: CASSPFRDAEAFF
clone_size: -
v_call: TRBV9
j_call: TRBJ1-1
d_call: -

cdr3_nt: TGTGCCAGTAGTACCCAGGGTCCGGAGCAGTACTTC
cdr3_aa: CASSTQGPEQYF
clone_size: -
v_call: TRBV19
j_call: TRBJ2-7
d_call: -

cdr3_nt: TGTGCCAGCAGTCGGGACACTGAAGCTTTCTTT
cdr3_aa: CASSRDTEAFF
clone_size: few
v_call: TRBV7-8
j_call: TRBJ1-1
d_call: -

cdr3_nt: TGTGCCAGCAGAACTGGGGCTGGGGGGAATTATGGCTACACCTTC
cdr3_aa: CASRTGAGGNYGYTF
clone_size: -
v_call: TRBV6-6
j_call: TRBJ1-2
d_call: -

cdr3_nt: TGTGCCAGCAGTTTAAGTCGGGCGGAGCCCCAGCATTTT
cdr3_aa: CASSLSRAEPQHF
clone_size: -
v_call: TRBV27
j_call: TRBJ1-5
d_call: -

cdr3_nt: TGTGCCAGCAGTTACTCGAAAGGGGCAGTTACCTACGAGCAGTACTTC
cdr3_aa: CASSYSKGAVTYEQYF
clone_size: -
v_call: TRBV6-5
j_call: TRBJ2-7
d_call: -

cdr3_nt: TGTGCCAGCAGTGAAGGGTGGGGGCAGAACTATGGCTACACCTTC
cdr3_aa: CASSEGWGQNYGYTF
clone_size: once
v_call: TRBV6-1
j_call: TRBJ1-2
d_call: -

cdr3_nt: TGTGCCAGCAGCTCTGTAACGGGCTATGGCTACACCTTC
cdr3_aa: CASSSVTGYGYTF
clone_size: few
v_call: TRBV5-6
j_call: TRBJ1-2
d_call: -

cdr3_nt: TGCAGCGTTGGGGGACCGGAGAACTATGGCTACACCTTC
cdr3_aa: CSVGGPENYGYTF
clone_size: -
v_call: TRBV29-1
j_call: TRBJ1-2
d_call: -

cdr3_nt: TGTGCCAGCAGTCGGAGGGTAGCGGGGGCCTACAATGAGCAGTTCTTC
cdr3_aa: CASSRRVAGAYNEQFF
clone_size: -
v_call: TRBV7-2
j_call: TRBJ2-1
d_call: TRBD2

cdr3_nt: TGTGCCTGGAGTGCCACCCGCGGGGCAATGAACACTGAAGCTTTCTTT
cdr3_aa: CAWSATRGAMNTEAFF
clone_size: -
v_call: TRBV30
j_call: TRBJ1-1
d_call: -

cdr3_nt: TGTGCTAGTGGTTTGGTGACTAGCTTAGGAGAGACCCAGTACTTC
cdr3_aa: CASGLVTSLGETQYF
clone_size: -
v_call: TRBV12-5
j_call: TRBJ2-5
d_call: TRBD2

cdr3_nt: TGTGCCAGCAGTTTTGGCATACATCAGCCCCAGCATTTT
cdr3_aa: CASSFGIHQPQHF
clone_size: -
v_call: TRBV27
j_call: TRBJ1-5
d_call: -

cdr3_nt: TGTGCCCTAACGGGGGGGCCGGGAAACACTGAAGCTTTCTTT
cdr3_aa: CALTGGPGNTEAFF
clone_size: many
v_call: TRBV25-1
j_call: TRBJ1-1
d_call: -

cdr3_nt: TGTGCCAGCAGCACGGAGACAGGGGGGGGGCCCCAGCATTTT
cdr3_aa: CASSTETGGGPQHF
clone_size: once
v_call: TRBV7-2
j_call: TRBJ1-5
d_call: TRBD1

cdr3_nt: TGTGCCTGGAGCGGAACTACCCAGCATTTT
cdr3_aa: CAWSGTTQHF
clone_size: few
v_call: TRBV30
j_call: TRBJ1-5
d_call: -

cdr3_nt: TGTGCCAGCAGTGAACGACATGAGAACACTGAAGCTTTCTTT
cdr3_aa: CASSERHENTEAFF
clone_size: few
v_call: TRBV6-1
j_call: TRBJ1-1
d_call: -

cdr3_nt: TGTGCCAGCAGCTTTGAGGTGAACACTGAAGCTTTCTTT
cdr3_aa: CASSFEVNTEAFF
clone_size: -
v_call: TRBV11-1
j_call: TRBJ1-1
d_call: -